The clone carrying this T cell receptor (beta chain) turned up a few times. Antigen unknown. These data come from a study of T-cell reconstitution after alpha-beta-depleted transplantation in children. Unique molecular identifiers were incorporated during preparation of the TCRbeta library. TCRdb analysed the PCR reads with MiXCR anew, one entry per CDR3 protein. The sample gives about 900,000 distinct CDR3 sequences, around 30% of which show up once; 25% to 35% is in the top ten. Study results and caveats: A year post-transplant, T-cell counts and diversity derived mostly from newly produced T cells.

This CDR3 has 14 amino acids. V lost 3 bases to trimming and J lost 0 bases, with 12 bases between them. Germline V gene data show CDR1 as DFQATT and CDR2 as SNEGSKA (reference sequence). The source was PBMCs, mostly from graft donor cells, collected 360 days after TCRalphabeta/CD19-depleted stem cell transplant. The receptor was derived from a boy under three years old who had a stem cell transplant for SCID, so the T cells may come from the graft donor. The chain links TRBV20-1 to TRBJ2-7; TRBD2 might be the D (6 bases). Here the CDR3 reads CSASPGTFSYEQYF. The CDR3 bases are TGCAGTGCTAGTCCCGGGACTTTCTCCTACGAGCAGTACTTC.